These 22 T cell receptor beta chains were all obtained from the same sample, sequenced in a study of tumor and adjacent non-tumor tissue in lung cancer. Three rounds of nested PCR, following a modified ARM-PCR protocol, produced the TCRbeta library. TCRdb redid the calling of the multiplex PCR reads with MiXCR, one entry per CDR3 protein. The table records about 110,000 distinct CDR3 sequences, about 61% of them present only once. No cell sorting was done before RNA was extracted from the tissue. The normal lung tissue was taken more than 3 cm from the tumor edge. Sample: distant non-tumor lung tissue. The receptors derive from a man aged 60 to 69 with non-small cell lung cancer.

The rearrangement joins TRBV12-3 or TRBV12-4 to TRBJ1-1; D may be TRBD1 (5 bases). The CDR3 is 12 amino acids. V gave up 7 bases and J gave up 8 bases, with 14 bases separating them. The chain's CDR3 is CASNTDSSEAFF. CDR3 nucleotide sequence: TGTGCCAGCAATACAGACAGCTCAGAAGCTTTCTTT.

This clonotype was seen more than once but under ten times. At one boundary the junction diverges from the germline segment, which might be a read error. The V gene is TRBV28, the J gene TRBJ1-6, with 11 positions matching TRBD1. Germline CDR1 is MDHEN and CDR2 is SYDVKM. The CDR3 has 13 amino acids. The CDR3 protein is CIRGQGDGSPLHF. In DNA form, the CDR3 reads TGCATTAGGGGACAGGGGGACGGTTCACCCCTCCACTTT.

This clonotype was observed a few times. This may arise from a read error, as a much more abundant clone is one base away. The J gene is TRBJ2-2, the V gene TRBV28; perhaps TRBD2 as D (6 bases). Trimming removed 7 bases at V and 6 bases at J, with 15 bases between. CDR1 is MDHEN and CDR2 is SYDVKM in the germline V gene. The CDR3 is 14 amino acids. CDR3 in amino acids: CASNSAGRPGELFF. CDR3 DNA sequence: TGTGCCAGCAACAGTGCCGGGAGACCCGGGGAGCTGTTTTTT.

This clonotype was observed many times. The CDR3 region has the DNA TGCGCCAGCAGCCAAGATCCCCCAGGGGGCAGCGCGAACACCGGGGAGCTGTTTTTT. Encoded protein: CASSQDPPGGSANTGELFF. This chain connects TRBV4-3 to TRBJ2-2; TRBD1 matches at 8 bases. This CDR3 is built from 19 residues. V lost 0 bases to trimming and J lost 0 bases; unmatched junction nucleotides: 9. In germline, CDR1 is LGHNA, CDR2 YSLEER.

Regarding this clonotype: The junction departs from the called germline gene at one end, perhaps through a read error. The DNA for the CDR3 is TGTGCCAGCAGTCCCGAGACAGTAAGCAATCAGTCCCAGCATTTT. Translation gives CASSPETVSNQSQHF. The genes are TRBV6-2 or TRBV6-3 and TRBJ1-5, with TRBD1 as a possible D gene (5 bases). CDR1 and CDR2 from the germline V gene are MNHEY and SVGEGT. This CDR3 has 15 amino acids.

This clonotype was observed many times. The CDR3 DNA follows: TGTGCCAGCAGCTTATCCACCCCTATGGGCACAGATACGCAGTATTTT. Translation gives CASSLSTPMGTDTQYF. This chain links TRBV7-9 with TRBJ2-3; D is undetermined. The V end was cut by 2 bases, the J end by 1 base, with 13 bases between. Germline-derived CDR1 and CDR2 are SEHNR and FQNEAQ (reference sequence). The CDR3 extends over 16 amino acids.

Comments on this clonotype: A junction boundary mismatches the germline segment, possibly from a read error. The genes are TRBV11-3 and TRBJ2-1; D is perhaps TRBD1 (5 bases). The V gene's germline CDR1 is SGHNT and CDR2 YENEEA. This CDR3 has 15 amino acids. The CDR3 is CASSLEQVGWDEQFF. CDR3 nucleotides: TGTGCCAGCAGCTTAGAACAGGTAGGATGGGATGAGCAGTTCTTT.

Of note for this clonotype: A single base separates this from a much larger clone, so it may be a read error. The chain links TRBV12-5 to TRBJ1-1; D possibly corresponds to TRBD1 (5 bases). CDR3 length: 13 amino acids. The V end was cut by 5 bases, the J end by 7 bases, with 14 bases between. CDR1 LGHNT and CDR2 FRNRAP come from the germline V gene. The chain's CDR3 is CASGEGVGIEAFF. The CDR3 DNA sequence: TGTGCTAGTGGTGAAGGGGTGGGCATTGAAGCTTTCTTT.

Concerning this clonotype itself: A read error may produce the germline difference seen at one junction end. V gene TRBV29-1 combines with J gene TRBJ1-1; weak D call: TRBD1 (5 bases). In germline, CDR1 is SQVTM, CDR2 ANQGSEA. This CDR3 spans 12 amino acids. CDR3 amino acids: CIAGRGDTEAFF. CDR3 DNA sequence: TGCATCGCAGGGAGGGGAGACACGGAAGCTTTCTTT.

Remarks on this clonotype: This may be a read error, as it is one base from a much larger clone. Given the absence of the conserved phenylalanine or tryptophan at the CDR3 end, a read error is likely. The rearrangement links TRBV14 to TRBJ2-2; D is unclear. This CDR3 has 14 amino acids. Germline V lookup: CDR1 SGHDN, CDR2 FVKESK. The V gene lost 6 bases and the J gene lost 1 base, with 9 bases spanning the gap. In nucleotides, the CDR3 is TGTGCCAGCAGAAGGGCCGTGAACACCGGGGAGCTGTTTCTT. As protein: CASRRAVNTGELFL.

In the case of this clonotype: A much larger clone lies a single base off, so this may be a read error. The CDR3 region is CSARVISTKLAGGLETQYF. CDR3 DNA sequence: TGCAGTGCTAGAGTTATCTCAACCAAGCTAGCGGGGGGGCTGGAGACCCAGTACTTC. The rearrangement joins TRBV20-1 to TRBJ2-5, with 12 bases that match TRBD2. This CDR3 is built from 19 residues. Germline loops: CDR1 DFQATT, CDR2 SNEGSKA (reference sequence). The trim removed 1 base at V and 5 bases at J, leaving 17 bases unmatched.

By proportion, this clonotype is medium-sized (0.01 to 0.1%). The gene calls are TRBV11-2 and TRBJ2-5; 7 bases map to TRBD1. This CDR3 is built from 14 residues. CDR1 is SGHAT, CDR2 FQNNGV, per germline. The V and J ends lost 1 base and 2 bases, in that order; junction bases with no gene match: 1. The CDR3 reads CASSLGDRQETQYF. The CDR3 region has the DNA TGTGCCAGCAGCTTAGGGGACAGACAAGAGACCCAGTACTTC.

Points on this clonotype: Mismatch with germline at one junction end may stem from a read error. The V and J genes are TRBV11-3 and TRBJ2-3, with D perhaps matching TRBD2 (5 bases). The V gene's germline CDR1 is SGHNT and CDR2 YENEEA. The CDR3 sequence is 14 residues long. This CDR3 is CAISLVDYTDMQYF. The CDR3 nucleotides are TGTGCCATCAGCTTAGTCGACTACACAGATATGCAGTATTTT. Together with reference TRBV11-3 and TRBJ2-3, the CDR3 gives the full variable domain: EAGVVQSPRYKIIEKKQPVAFWCNPISGHNTLYWYLQNLGQGPELLIRYENEEAVDDSQLPKDRFSAERLKGVDSTLKIQPAELGDSAVYLCAISLVDYTDMQYFGPGTRLTVL.

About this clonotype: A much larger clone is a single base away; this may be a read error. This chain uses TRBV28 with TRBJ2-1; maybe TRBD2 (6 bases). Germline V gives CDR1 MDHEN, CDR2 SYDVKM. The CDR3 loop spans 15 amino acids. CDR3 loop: CANSGTGTGYNEQFF. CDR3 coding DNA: TGTGCCAACAGTGGAACCGGGACTGGGTACAATGAGCAGTTCTTC.

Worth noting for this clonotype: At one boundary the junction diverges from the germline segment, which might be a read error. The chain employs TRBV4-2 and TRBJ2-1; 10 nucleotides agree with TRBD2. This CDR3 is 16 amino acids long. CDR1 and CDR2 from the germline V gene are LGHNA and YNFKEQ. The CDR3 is CASSQVSAGGNNEKFF. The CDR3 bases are TGTGCCAGCAGCCAAGTGTCAGCGGGAGGGAACAATGAGAAGTTCTTC.

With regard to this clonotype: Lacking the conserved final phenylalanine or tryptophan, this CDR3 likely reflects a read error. This CDR3 reads CASSGGVAGYLYEQYS. As DNA, the CDR3 is TGTGCCAGCAGTGGAGGTGTCGCGGGATACCTCTACGAGCAGTACTCC. The V gene is TRBV25-1, the J gene TRBJ2-7; a possible D gene is TRBD2 (6 bases). This CDR3 contains 16 residues. The germline CDR1 and CDR2 sequences are MGHDK and SYGVNS. Trimming took 4 bases from V and 3 from J, leaving 19 bases between them.

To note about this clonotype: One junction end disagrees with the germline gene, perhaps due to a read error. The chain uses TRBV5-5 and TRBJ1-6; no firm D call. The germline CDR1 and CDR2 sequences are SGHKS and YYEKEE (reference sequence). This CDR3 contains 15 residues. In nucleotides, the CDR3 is TGTGCCAGTAGCTTCTTCAGTGCCTATAATTCACCCCTCCACTTT. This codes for CASSFFSAYNSPLHF.

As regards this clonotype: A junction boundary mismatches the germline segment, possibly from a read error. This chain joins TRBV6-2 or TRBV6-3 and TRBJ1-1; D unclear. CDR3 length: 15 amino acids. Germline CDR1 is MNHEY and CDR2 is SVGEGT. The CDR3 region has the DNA TGTGCCGGCAGCACAAGCCCATCCTTGAACACTGAAGCTTTCTTT. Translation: CAGSTSPSLNTEAFF.

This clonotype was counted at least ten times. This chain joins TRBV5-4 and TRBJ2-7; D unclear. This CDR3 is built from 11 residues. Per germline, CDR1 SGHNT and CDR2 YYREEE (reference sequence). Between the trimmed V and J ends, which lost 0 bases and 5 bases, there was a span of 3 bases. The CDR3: CASSLVDEQYF. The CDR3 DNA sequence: TGTGCCAGCAGCTTGGTTGACGAGCAGTACTTC.

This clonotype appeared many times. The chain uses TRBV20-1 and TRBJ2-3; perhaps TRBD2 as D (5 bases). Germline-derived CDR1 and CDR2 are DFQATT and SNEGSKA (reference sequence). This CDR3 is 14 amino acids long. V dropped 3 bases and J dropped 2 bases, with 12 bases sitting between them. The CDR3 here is CSASGAEDTDTQYF. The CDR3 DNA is TGCAGTGCTAGCGGCGCGGAGGACACAGATACGCAGTATTTT.

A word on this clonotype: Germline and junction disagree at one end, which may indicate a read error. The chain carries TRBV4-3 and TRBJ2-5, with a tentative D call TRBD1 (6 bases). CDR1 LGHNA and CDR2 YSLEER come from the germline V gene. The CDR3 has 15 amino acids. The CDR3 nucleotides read TGCGCCAGCAGCTCCTGGGGACAAGGGGAAGAGACCCGGTACTTC. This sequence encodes CASSSWGQGEETRYF.

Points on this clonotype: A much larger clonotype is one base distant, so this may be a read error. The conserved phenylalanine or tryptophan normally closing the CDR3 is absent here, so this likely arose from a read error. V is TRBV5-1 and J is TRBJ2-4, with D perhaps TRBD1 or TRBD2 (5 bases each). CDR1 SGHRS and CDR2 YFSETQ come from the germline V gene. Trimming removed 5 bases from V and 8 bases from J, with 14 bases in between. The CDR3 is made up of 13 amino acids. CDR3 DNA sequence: TGCGCCAGCAGATCGGGACCCCAAGACATTCAGTACCTC. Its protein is CASRSGPQDIQYL.